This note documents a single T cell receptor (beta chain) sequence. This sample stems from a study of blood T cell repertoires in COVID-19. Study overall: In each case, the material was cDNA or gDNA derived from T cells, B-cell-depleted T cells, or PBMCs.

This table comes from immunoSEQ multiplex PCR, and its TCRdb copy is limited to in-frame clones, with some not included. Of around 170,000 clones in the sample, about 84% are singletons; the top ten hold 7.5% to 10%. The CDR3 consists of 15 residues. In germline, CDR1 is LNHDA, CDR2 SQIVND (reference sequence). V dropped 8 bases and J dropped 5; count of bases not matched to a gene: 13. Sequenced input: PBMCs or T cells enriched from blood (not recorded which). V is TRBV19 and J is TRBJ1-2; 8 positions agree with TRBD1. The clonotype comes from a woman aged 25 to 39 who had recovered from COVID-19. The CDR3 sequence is CASRDGQGRGYGYTF. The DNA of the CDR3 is TGTGCCAGTCGCGATGGACAGGGAAGAGGGTATGGCTACACCTTC.